This T cell receptor (beta chain) was identified in a study of T cells in Graves' hyperthyroidism and ophthalmopathy. Patients aged 18 to 65 had newly diagnosed hyperthyroidism of under 2 months' duration. Germline V gives CDR1 SGHTA, CDR2 FQGNSA. V gave up 5 bases and J gave up 3 bases, with 11 bases separating them. The CDR3 is 13 residues long. RNA transcripts were the template for amplifying TCR beta CDR3 regions. TCR CDR3 regions were first amplified by RT-PCR with HTBI primers. TCRdb used MiXCR to reprocess the multiplex PCR reads, holding one entry per CDR3 protein. Among some 300,000 distinct CDR3 sequences listed, about an eighth were seen once. At least ten counts were recorded for this clonotype.

Sequenced sample: blood. The chain is built from TRBV7-2 and TRBJ2-7; no firm D call. This TCR derives from a young woman with Graves' hyperthyroidism that later progressed to Graves' ophthalmopathy. This CDR3 is CASSPPLVYEQYF. For the CDR3, the DNA is TGTGCCAGCAGCCCACCACTGGTCTACGAGCAGTACTTC.